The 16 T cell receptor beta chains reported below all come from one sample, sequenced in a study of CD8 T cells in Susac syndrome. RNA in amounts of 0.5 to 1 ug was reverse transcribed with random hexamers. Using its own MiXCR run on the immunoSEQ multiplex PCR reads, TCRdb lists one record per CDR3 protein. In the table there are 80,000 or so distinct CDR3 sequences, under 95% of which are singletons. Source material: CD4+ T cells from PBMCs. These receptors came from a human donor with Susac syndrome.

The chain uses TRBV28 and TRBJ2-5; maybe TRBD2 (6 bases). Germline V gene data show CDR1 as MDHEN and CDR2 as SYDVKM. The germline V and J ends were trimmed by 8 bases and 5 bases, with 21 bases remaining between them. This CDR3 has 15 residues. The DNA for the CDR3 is TGTGCCAGCTGTAAAGCGGGTTTTGGATGGGAGACCCAGTACTTC. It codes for CASCKAGFGWETQYF.

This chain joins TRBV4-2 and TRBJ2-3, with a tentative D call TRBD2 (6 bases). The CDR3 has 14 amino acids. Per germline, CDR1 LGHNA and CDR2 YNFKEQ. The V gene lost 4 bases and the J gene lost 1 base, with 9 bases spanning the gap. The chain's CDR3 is CASSPGTRTDTQYF. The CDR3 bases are TGTGCCAGCAGCCCCGGGACTCGCACAGATACGCAGTATTTT.

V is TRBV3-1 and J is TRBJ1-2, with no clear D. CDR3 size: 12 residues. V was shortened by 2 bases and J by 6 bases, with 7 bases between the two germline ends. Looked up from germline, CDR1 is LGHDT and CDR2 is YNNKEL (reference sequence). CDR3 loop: CASSQISNGYTF. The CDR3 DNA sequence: TGTGCCAGCAGCCAAATTTCGAATGGCTACACCTTC.

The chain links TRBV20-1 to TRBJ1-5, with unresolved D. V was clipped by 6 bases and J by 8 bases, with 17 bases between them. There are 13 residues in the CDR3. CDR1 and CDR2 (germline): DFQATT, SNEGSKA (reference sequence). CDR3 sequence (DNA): TGCAGTGCAAGATGGACGTCCCGGGAGCCCCAGCATTTT. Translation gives CSARWTSREPQHF.

CDR3 sequence (DNA): TGTGCCAGCGGCACCACGACCCAGTACTTC. It translates to CASGTTTQYF. The chain recombines TRBV12-3 or TRBV12-4 with TRBJ2-5, with unresolved D. Trimming removed 8 bases from V and 7 bases from J, with 8 bases in between. The CDR3 contains 10 residues.

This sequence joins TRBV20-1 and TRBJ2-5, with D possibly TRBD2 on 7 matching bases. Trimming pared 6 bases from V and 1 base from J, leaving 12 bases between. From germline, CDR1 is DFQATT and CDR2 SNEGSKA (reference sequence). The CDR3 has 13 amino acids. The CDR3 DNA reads TGCAGTGCCGAGGGGGGGTTCCAAGAGACCCAGTACTTC. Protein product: CSAEGGFQETQYF.

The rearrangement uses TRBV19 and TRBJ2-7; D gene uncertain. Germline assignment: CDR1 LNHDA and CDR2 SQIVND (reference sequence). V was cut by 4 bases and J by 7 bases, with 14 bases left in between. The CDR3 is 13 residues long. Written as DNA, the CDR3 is TGTGCCAGTAGTAGAGGCAGTGCCTGGGAGCAGTACTTC. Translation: CASSRGSAWEQYF.

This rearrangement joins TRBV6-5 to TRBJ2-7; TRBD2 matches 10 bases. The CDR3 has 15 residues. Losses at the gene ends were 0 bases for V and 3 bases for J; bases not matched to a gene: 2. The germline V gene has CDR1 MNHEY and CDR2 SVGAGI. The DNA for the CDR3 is TGTGCCAGCAGTTACTCGGCTAGCGGGAGCTACGAGCAGTACTTC. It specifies CASSYSASGSYEQYF.

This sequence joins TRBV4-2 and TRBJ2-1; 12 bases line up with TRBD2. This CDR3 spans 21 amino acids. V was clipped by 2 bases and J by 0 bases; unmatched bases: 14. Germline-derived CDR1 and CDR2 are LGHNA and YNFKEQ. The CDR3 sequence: CASSQRLAGVTGASSYNEQFF. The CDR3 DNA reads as TGTGCCAGCAGCCAAAGACTAGCGGGAGTAACGGGGGCGAGCTCCTACAATGAGCAGTTCTTC.

CDR3 residues: CASSPVGGHTEAFF. DNA for the CDR3: TGTGCCAGCAGTCCAGTCGGGGGGCACACTGAAGCTTTCTTT. V gene TRBV28 combines with J gene TRBJ1-1; maybe TRBD1 (6 bases). Germline CDR1 and CDR2: MDHEN and SYDVKM. There are 14 residues in the CDR3. Trimming removed 5 bases from V and 3 bases from J, with 13 bases in between.

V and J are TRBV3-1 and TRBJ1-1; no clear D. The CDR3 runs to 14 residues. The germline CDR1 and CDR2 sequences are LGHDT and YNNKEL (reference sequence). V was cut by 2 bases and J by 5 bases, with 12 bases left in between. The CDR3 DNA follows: TGTGCCAGCAGCCAAATGGGGAGATGGACTGAAGCTTTCTTT. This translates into CASSQMGRWTEAFF.

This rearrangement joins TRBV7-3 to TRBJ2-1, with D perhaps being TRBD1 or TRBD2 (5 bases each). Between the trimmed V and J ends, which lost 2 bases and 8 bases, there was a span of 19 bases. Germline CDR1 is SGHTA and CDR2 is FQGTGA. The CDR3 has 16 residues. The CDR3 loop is CASSLLRGAAVHEQFF. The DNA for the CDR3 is TGTGCCAGCAGCTTACTCCGTGGGGCAGCGGTCCATGAGCAGTTCTTC.

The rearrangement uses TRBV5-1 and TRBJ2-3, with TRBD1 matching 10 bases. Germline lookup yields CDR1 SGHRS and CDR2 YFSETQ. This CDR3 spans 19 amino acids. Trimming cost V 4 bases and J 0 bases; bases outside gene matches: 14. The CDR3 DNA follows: TGCGCCAGCAGCCGAATTCCCGGGACAGGGGCCGCTAGCACAGATACGCAGTATTTT. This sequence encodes CASSRIPGTGAASTDTQYF.

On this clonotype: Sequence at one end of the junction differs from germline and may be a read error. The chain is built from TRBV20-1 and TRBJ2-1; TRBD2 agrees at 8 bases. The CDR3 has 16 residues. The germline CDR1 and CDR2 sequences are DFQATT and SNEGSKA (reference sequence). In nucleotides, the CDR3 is TGCAGTGTTAGACTTGGGAGCGGGAGCTCCTACAATGAGCAGTTCTTC. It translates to CSVRLGSGSSYNEQFF.

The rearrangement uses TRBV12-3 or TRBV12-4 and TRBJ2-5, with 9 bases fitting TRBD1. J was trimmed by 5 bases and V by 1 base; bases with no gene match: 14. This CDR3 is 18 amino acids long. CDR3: CASSLERDRAISQETQYF. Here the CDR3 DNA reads TGTGCCAGCAGTTTAGAACGGGACAGGGCGATTTCCCAGGAGACCCAGTACTTC.

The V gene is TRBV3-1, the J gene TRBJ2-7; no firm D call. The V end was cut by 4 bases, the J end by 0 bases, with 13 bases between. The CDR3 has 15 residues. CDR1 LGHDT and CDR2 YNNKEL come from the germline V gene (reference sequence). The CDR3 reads CASSPAVGRSYEQYF. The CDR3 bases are TGTGCCAGCAGCCCGGCGGTAGGCCGCTCCTACGAGCAGTACTTC.